This is a list of T cell receptor beta chains from one sample in a study of cytomegalovirus exposure and HLA in healthy donors. Produced via immunoSEQ multiplex PCR; TCRdb's table is partial and in-frame only. The repertoire consists of 150,000 to 200,000 clones, with 65% to 70% occurring once and the leading ten covering over 9.5%. Source material: PBMCs. The receptors originated from a man in his thirties or forties in good health and CMV-seropositive. Each CDR3 is given with its conserved first and last residue. The order of the fields is V gene, J gene, CDR3 protein.

v_call: TRBV7-8; j_call: NA; cdr3_aa: CASSLVQDGSEQYF
v_call: TRBV9; j_call: TRBJ2-1; cdr3_aa: CASSVRRGGEQFF
v_call: TRBV29-1; j_call: TRBJ2-2; cdr3_aa: CSAGSRGLGGELFF
v_call: TRBV4-1; j_call: TRBJ2-7; cdr3_aa: CASSQGQGAIYEQYF
v_call: TRBV7-9; j_call: TRBJ1-1; cdr3_aa: CASSQGQGHTEAFF
v_call: TRBV10-1; j_call: TRBJ2-1; cdr3_aa: CASSESGGGIDEQFF
v_call: TRBV29-1; j_call: TRBJ1-1; cdr3_aa: CSVDRGANTEAFF
v_call: TRBV28; j_call: TRBJ1-5; cdr3_aa: CASSETNQPQHF
v_call: TRBV7-7; j_call: TRBJ2-3; cdr3_aa: CASSLQSGSTDTQYF
v_call: TRBV9; j_call: TRBJ2-7; cdr3_aa: CASSVGPVSYEQYF
v_call: TRBV6-1; j_call: TRBJ2-3; cdr3_aa: CATEGTRGDTQYF
v_call: TRBV10-3; j_call: TRBJ2-1; cdr3_aa: CAIRMTGYGEQFF
v_call: TRBV28; j_call: TRBJ2-3; cdr3_aa: CASSLREGTDTQYF
v_call: TRBV11-2; j_call: NA; cdr3_aa: CASSLLTAGREQYF
v_call: TRBV6-1; j_call: TRBJ2-7; cdr3_aa: CASRELPTYEQYF
v_call: TRBV25-1; j_call: TRBJ2-7; cdr3_aa: CASSEGQGVLYEQYF
v_call: TRBV25-1; j_call: TRBJ1-4; cdr3_aa: CASSDERAEKLFF
v_call: TRBV4-1; j_call: TRBJ1-2; cdr3_aa: CASSPAQGYYGYTF
v_call: TRBV27; j_call: NA; cdr3_aa: CASSSGALAGIGLYEQYF
v_call: TRBV18; j_call: TRBJ1-1; cdr3_aa: CASSLRNTEAFF
v_call: TRBV2; j_call: TRBJ2-3; cdr3_aa: CASSGPGRGNTDTQYF
v_call: TRBV6-5; j_call: TRBJ1-2; cdr3_aa: CATRDRDYGYTF
v_call: TRBV5-1; j_call: TRBJ2-1; cdr3_aa: CASSLPQGVHNEQFF
v_call: TRBV9; j_call: TRBJ2-6; cdr3_aa: CASSGRASGANVLTF
v_call: TRBV2; j_call: TRBJ2-7; cdr3_aa: CASRWETYEQYF
v_call: TRBV27; j_call: TRBJ2-6; cdr3_aa: CASSMAGQATFSGANVLTF
v_call: TRBV6-1; j_call: TRBJ2-7; cdr3_aa: CASIPVGSHEQYF
v_call: TRBV27; j_call: TRBJ2-6; cdr3_aa: CASSFSGQGPSGANVLTF
v_call: TRBV11-3; j_call: TRBJ2-2; cdr3_aa: CASSPRGKPGELFF